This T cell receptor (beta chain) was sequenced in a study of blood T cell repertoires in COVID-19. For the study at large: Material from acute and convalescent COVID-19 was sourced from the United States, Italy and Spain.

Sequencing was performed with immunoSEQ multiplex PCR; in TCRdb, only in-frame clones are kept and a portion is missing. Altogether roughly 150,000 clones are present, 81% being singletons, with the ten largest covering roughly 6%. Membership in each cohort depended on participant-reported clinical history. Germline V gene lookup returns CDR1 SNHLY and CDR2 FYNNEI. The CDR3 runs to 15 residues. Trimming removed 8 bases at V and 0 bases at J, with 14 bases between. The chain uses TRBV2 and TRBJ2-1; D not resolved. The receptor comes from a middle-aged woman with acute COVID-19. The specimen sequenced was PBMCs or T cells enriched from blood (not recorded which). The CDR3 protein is CASLDKKSSYNEQFF. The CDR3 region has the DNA TGTGCCAGCCTCGACAAAAAGAGCTCCTACAATGAGCAGTTCTTC.